The 16 T cell receptor beta chains reported below all come from one sample, sequenced in a study of spatial heterogeneity in lung cancer (dated by TCRdb to about 2019). What the work shows at the level of the full study, not this receptor alone: The tumor nonsynonymous mutation count correlated with the number of expanded alpha and beta TCRs within the tumor.

Sample time point, as interpreted from the label and publication: sample taken at primary tumor resection. These receptors have no known antigen. Libraries were prepared through 5' RACE. This sample was sequenced with a NextSeq 500. TCRdb trimmed public reads at Q25 via fastp, called clones via MiXCR and kept in-frame beta chains. Every distinct CDR3 protein forms one entry, paired with its most common genes and DNA. A total of over 15,000 distinct CDR3 sequences appear in this sample, approximately 5.8% of them only once. The ten largest clones take up around a tenth of the sample. Specimen: lung tumor tissue, collected at surgery. All receptors derive from a female donor with early-stage non-small cell lung cancer.

This clonotype is labeled as medium-sized. In a library made to pick up alpha chains, this beta chain is a stray read with a size that means little. The gene calls are TRBV12-3 or TRBV12-4 and TRBJ2-5; 7 nucleotides agree with TRBD1. This CDR3 is 13 amino acids long. V shed 7 bases and J 1 base; nucleotides not matched to a gene: 3. The CDR3, as DNA: TGTGCCAGCAACCGGGACAGCCAAGAGACCCAGTACTTC. Translating gives CASNRDSQETQYF.

At least ten counts were recorded for this clonotype. This beta chain lies outside the target of a library built for alpha chains; its clone size means little. The chain combines TRBV5-1 with TRBJ2-1; 11 bases fit TRBD2. The CDR3 covers 16 residues. The germline V gene encodes CDR1 SGHRS and CDR2 YFSETQ. Trimming cost V 3 bases and J 6 bases; bases outside gene matches: 8. The CDR3 sequence: CASSSLAGGPGNEQFF. CDR3 bases: TGCGCCAGCAGCTCATTAGCGGGAGGGCCTGGCAATGAGCAGTTCTTC.

This clonotype was recorded many times. This beta chain is a stray sequence in a library constructed for alpha chains; its clone size is not meaningful. This chain links TRBV11-2 with TRBJ2-3; 9 nucleotides align to TRBD1. The CDR3 loop spans 16 amino acids. Germline V gene lookup returns CDR1 SGHAT and CDR2 FQNNGV. V gave up 5 bases and J gave up 3 bases; unmatched junction bases: 9. The CDR3 is CASSAIQGARTDTQYF. The CDR3 nucleotides read TGTGCCAGCAGCGCGATACAGGGGGCGAGGACAGATACGCAGTATTTT.

Ten or more counts support this clonotype. The size of this beta chain means little, since it is a stray read in a library made for alpha chains. The rearrangement joins TRBV10-3 to TRBJ1-4; 11 bases are shared with TRBD1. Losses at the gene ends were 4 bases for V and 8 bases for J; bases not matched to a gene: 3. CDR1 ENHRY and CDR2 SYGVKD come from the germline V gene. The CDR3 is 14 amino acids. The CDR3 sequence: CAISGGQGGEKLFF. In nucleotides, the CDR3 is TGTGCCATCAGTGGGGGACAGGGGGGAGAAAAACTGTTTTTT.

This clonotype was observed many times. This beta chain was picked up by a library intended for alpha chains and is off target, so its count carries little meaning. The chain combines TRBV24-1 with TRBJ1-1; D may be TRBD1 (5 bases). The germline CDR1 and CDR2 sequences are KGHDR and SFDVKD. The CDR3 loop spans 13 amino acids. V lost 9 bases, J lost 1 base, and 11 bases lay in between. CDR3 coding DNA: TGTGCCACCGGGGGGACGGAGAACACTGAAGCTTTCTTT. Its translation: CATGGTENTEAFF.

This clonotype was recorded many times. The library was prepared for alpha chains; this beta chain is a stray read, so its frequency means little. The gene calls are TRBV5-1 and TRBJ2-3, with 8 positions matching TRBD1. Germline CDR1 is SGHRS and CDR2 is YFSETQ. The J segment lost 2 bases and the V segment lost 4 bases, leaving 6 bases of the junction unmatched. This CDR3 has 15 residues. CDR3 sequence (DNA): TGCGCCAGCAGCCCGCGGACAGGGTACACAGATACGCAGTATTTT. It codes for CASSPRTGYTDTQYF. Supplemented by reference TRBV5-1 and TRBJ2-3, the full variable domain reads KAGVTQTPRYLIKTRGQQVTLSCSPISGHRSVSWYQQTPGQGLQFLFEYFSETQRNKGNFPGRFSGRQFSNSRSEMNVSTLELGDSALYLCASSPRTGYTDTQYFGPGTRLTVL.

This clonotype was seen only a few times. The library was designed around alpha chains, so this beta chain is a stray read whose abundance carries little weight. The V call is TRBV5-5, the J call TRBJ2-3; 10 bases fit TRBD2. The V and J ends lost 4 bases and 0 bases, in that order; junction bases with no gene match: 5. The CDR3 has 16 residues. Germline V gene data show CDR1 as SGHKS and CDR2 as YYEKEE (reference sequence). The CDR3 loop is CASSVGLAESTDTQYF. The CDR3 DNA is TGTGCCAGCAGCGTTGGACTAGCGGAAAGCACAGATACGCAGTATTTT.

Many counts were recorded for this clonotype. This beta chain is an off-target read within a library intended for alpha chains, so its frequency means little. The J gene is TRBJ2-7, the V gene TRBV20-1; D is possibly TRBD1 (5 bases). There are 12 residues in the CDR3. Trimming cost V 6 bases and J 3 bases, with 12 bases left between them. The germline V gene has CDR1 DFQATT and CDR2 SNEGSKA (reference sequence). CDR3 DNA: TGCAGTGCCCGCAGGGATCTCTACGAGCAGTACTTC. The encoded protein is CSARRDLYEQYF.

This clonotype was observed many times. In a library made to pick up alpha chains, this beta chain is a stray read with a size that means little. The rearrangement links TRBV18 to TRBJ2-7, with 7 bases that match TRBD1. This CDR3 spans 14 amino acids. V shed 1 base, J shed 5 bases, and the junction held 5 bases outside the gene matches. CDR1 is KGHSH and CDR2 is LQKENI in the germline V gene. The CDR3 loop reads CASSPRQGGHEQYF. Written as DNA, the CDR3 is TGTGCCAGCTCACCACGACAGGGTGGCCACGAGCAGTACTTC.

By frequency in the sample, this clonotype is medium-sized. With the library built for alpha chains, this beta chain is off target and its frequency is not meaningful. The rearrangement joins TRBV20-1 to TRBJ2-3; D unclear. The germline V gene has CDR1 DFQATT and CDR2 SNEGSKA (reference sequence). V shed 6 bases and J shed 4 bases, with 14 bases lying between them. The CDR3 loop spans 13 amino acids. CDR3 bases: TGCAGTGCCCAAGAGGCTGGCTCAGATACGCAGTATTTT. Encoded protein: CSAQEAGSDTQYF.

At least ten counts were recorded for this clonotype. With the library built for alpha chains, this beta chain is off target and its frequency is not meaningful. V is TRBV7-3 and J is TRBJ2-5, with 8 bases aligning to TRBD2. V lost 4 bases and J lost 9; bases outside the gene matches: 13. The germline V gene has CDR1 SGHTA and CDR2 FQGTGA. CDR3 length: 15 amino acids. The CDR3 nucleotides are TGTGCCAGCAGCTCTACGATAGCGGGACCCCAGGCCCAGTACTTC. Encoded protein: CASSSTIAGPQAQYF.

Sample share makes this clonotype medium-sized. This beta chain is a stray read from a library made for alpha chains; its abundance is not meaningful. The J gene is TRBJ2-1, the V gene TRBV29-1, with 7 bases aligning to TRBD2. Trimming took 6 bases from V and 4 from J; bases not matched to a gene: 9. There are 14 residues in the CDR3. Germline values: CDR1 SQVTM, CDR2 ANQGSEA. DNA for the CDR3: TGCAGCGTGCTGGGAGGGAGGAAATACAATGAGCAGTTCTTC. Encoded protein: CSVLGGRKYNEQFF.

By proportion, this clonotype is medium-sized (0.01 to 0.1%). This beta chain slipped into a library made for alpha chains as a stray read, so its size is not meaningful. The gene calls are TRBV5-1 and TRBJ2-7; D not resolved. Trimming took 2 bases from V and 7 from J, leaving 19 bases between them. CDR1 is SGHRS, CDR2 YFSETQ, per germline. The CDR3 covers 15 residues. The DNA for the CDR3 is TGCGCCAGCAGCTTCGACCGGACCGCTTCAAGGGAGCAGTACTTC. Its translation: CASSFDRTASREQYF.

This clonotype appeared many times. Since it is a stray read in a library aimed at alpha chains, this beta chain has a size that is not meaningful. The V gene is TRBV20-1, the J gene TRBJ1-2; D uncertain. From germline, CDR1 is DFQATT and CDR2 SNEGSKA (reference sequence). V was pared by 3 bases and J by 8 bases, with 7 bases between. CDR3 length: 10 residues. The CDR3 DNA is TGCAGTGCTAGGCGTTACGGCTACACCTTC. Amino acid sequence: CSARRYGYTF.

This clonotype was detected ten times or more. For a library built for alpha chains, this beta chain is a stray read; little rests on its size. This rearrangement joins TRBV30 to TRBJ2-1; the match to TRBD2 covers 7 bases. This CDR3 is 17 amino acids long. The germline gives CDR1 GTSNPN, CDR2 SVGIG (reference sequence). Trimming removed 3 bases from V and 3 bases from J; junction bases left unmatched: 14. The CDR3 is CAWSSAPRGDDYNEQFF. CDR3 DNA: TGTGCCTGGAGCTCGGCCCCCCGGGGGGACGACTACAATGAGCAGTTCTTC.

This clonotype is termed medium-sized. For a library built for alpha chains, this beta chain is a stray read; little rests on its size. The chain couples TRBV23-1 to TRBJ2-7; 9 bases align to TRBD1. TRBV23-1 carries the ORF label, with uncertain function. The CDR3 loop spans 14 amino acids. After removal of 11 bases from V and 1 base from J, the junction contained 9 bases not matched to a gene. CDR3 region: CAFRSGQGSYEQYF. The CDR3 nucleotides are TGCGCCTTCCGTTCGGGACAGGGTTCCTACGAGCAGTACTTC.